This T cell receptor (beta chain) was recovered during a study of shared clonotypes between healthy human individuals. Every donor, a Caucasian adult, lived in Nashville, Tennessee. The V and J ends lost 8 bases and 2 bases respectively, with 13 bases between them. Germline CDR1 reads SGHTA; CDR2 reads FQGNSA. This CDR3 region has 14 residues. The assay used deep level. TCRdb's copy holds only in-frame clones and misses some; the assay was immunoSEQ multiplex PCR. Among about 470,000 clones listed, about 76% were seen once. The sample consisted of PBMCs. This clonotype originated in a woman between 40 and 55 years old in good health. Some clones in this sample may be carry-over from other donors' samples. The chain has TRBV7-2 and TRBJ2-1; D not certain. CDR3 coding DNA: TGTGCCAGCGGACCCAGACCAACCTACAATGAGCAGTTCTTC. Amino acid sequence: CASGPRPTYNEQFF.